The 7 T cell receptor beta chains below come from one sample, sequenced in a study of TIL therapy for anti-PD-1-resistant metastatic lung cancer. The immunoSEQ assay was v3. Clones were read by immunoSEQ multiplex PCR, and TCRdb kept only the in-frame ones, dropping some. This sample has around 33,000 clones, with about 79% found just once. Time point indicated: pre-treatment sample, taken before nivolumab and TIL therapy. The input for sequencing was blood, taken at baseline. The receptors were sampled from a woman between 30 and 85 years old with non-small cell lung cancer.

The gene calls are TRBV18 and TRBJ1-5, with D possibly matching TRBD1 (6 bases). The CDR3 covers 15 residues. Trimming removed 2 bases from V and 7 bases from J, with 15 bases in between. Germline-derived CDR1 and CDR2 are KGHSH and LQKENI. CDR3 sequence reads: CASSPRQDQGQPQHF. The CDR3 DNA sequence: TGTGCCAGCTCACCAAGACAGGACCAAGGGCAGCCCCAGCATTTT.

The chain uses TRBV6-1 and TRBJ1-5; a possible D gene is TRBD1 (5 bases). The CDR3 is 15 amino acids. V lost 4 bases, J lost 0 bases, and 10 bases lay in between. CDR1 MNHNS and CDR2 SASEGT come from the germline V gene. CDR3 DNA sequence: TGTGCCAGCAGTGGGGGCCAACCTAGCAATCAGCCCCAGCATTTT. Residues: CASSGGQPSNQPQHF.

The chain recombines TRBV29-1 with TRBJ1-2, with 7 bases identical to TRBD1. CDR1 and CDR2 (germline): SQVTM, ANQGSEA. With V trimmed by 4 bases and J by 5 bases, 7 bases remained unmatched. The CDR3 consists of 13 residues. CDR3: CSVARDSSYGYTF. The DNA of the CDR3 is TGCAGCGTTGCCCGGGACAGCTCATATGGCTACACCTTC.

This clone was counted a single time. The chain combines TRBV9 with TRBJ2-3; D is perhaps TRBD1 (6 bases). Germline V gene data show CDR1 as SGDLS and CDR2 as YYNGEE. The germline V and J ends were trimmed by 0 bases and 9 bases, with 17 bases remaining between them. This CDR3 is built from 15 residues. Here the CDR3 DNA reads TGTGCCAGCAGCGTAGCTACTGGGGGCCAGGGGACGCAGTATTTT. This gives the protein CASSVATGGQGTQYF.

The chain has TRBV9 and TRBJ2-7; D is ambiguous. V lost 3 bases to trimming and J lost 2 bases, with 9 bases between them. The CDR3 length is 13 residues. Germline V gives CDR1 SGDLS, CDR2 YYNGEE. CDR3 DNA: TGTGCCAGCAGCGGAGGACGGGCCTACGAGCAGTACTTC. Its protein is CASSGGRAYEQYF.

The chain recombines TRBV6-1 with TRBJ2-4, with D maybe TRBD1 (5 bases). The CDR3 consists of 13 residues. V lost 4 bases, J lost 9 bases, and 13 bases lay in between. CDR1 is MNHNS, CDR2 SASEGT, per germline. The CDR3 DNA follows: TGTGCCAGCAGTGGGGATCAGGGTAGCATTCAGTACTTC. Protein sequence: CASSGDQGSIQYF.

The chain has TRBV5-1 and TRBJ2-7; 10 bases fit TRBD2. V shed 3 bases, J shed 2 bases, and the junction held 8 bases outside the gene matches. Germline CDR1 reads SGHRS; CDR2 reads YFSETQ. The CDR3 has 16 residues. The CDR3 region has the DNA TGCGCCAGCAGCTCGCCTAGCGGGAGCCCAACCTACGAGCAGTACTTC. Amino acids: CASSSPSGSPTYEQYF.